Below are 17 T cell receptor beta chains sequenced from a single sample in a study of T cells in Graves' hyperthyroidism and ophthalmopathy (dated by TCRdb to between 2017 and 2020). Library preparation employed multiplex PCR. Data came from an Illumina HiSeq 2000. TCR beta CDR3 regions were amplified from RNA transcripts. The first round of RT-PCR for the TCR CDR3 was performed with the HTBI primer set and the Qiagen OneStep RT-PCR kit. The public reads were run again by TCRdb, first through fastp at Q25 and then through MiXCR, and only productive beta chains were kept. Duplicate CDR3 protein sequences are folded into a single record with the most common DNA and genes. The sample profile shows 240,000 or so distinct CDR3 sequences; approximately 16% of them were found once. The top ten clonotypes cover under 35% of the sample. Sequencing was carried out using blood. These receptors were obtained from a woman aged 18-29 years with Graves' ophthalmopathy.

The chain combines TRBV3-1 with TRBJ2-2; either TRBD1 or TRBD2 may supply D (6 bases each). Trimming removed 0 bases at V and 7 bases at J, with 24 bases between. Germline values: CDR1 LGHDT, CDR2 YNNKEL (reference sequence). The CDR3 consists of 19 residues. The CDR3 spells CASSQDIPLGGRVVGELFF. CDR3 DNA: TGTGCCAGCAGCCAAGATATCCCTCTTGGGGGGCGCGTGGTCGGGGAGCTGTTTTTT.

The J gene is TRBJ2-3, the V gene TRBV20-1, with 12 bases lining up with TRBD2. After removal of 0 bases from V and 6 bases from J, the junction contained 10 bases not matched to a gene. This CDR3 is built from 17 residues. Germline V lookup: CDR1 DFQATT, CDR2 SNEGSKA (reference sequence). In DNA form, the CDR3 reads TGCAGTGCTAGAGATGATTGGGCTAGCGGGAGGGCTGATACGCAGTATTTT. Translated, it gives CSARDDWASGRADTQYF.

This clonotype has at least ten counts. The rearrangement joins TRBV7-9 to TRBJ2-4; no firm D call. The CDR3 spans 14 residues. Looked up from germline, CDR1 is SEHNR and CDR2 is FQNEAQ (reference sequence). V lost 1 base, J lost 0 bases, and 4 bases lay in between. CDR3 DNA sequence: TGTGCCAGCAGCTTAGGGGAAGCCAAAAACATTCAGTACTTC. Translation gives CASSLGEAKNIQYF.

This clonotype was recorded at least ten times. The genes are TRBV10-3 and TRBJ1-2; D is possibly TRBD1 (5 bases). CDR1 is ENHRY, CDR2 SYGVKD, per germline. With 10 bases removed from V and 2 bases from J, the gap between germline ends came to 14 bases. The CDR3 extends over 13 amino acids. The CDR3 sequence is CATRDGRNYGYTF. The CDR3 bases are TGTGCCACCCGGGACGGCAGAAACTATGGCTACACCTTC.

The J gene is TRBJ1-2, the V gene TRBV19; 7 bases line up with TRBD1. This CDR3 is built from 12 residues. CDR1 is LNHDA and CDR2 is SQIVND in the germline V gene (reference sequence). After removal of 9 bases from V and 6 bases from J, the junction contained 7 bases not matched to a gene. CDR3 coding DNA: TGTGCCAGCCACGAGGGGGCCAATGGCTACACCTTC. Translating gives CASHEGANGYTF.

This chain joins TRBV28 and TRBJ1-2; 8 nucleotides line up with TRBD1. The CDR3 is made up of 16 amino acids. V lost 4 bases and J lost 0; bases outside the gene matches: 7. Looked up from germline, CDR1 is MDHEN and CDR2 is SYDVKM. The CDR3 protein is CASSSPRTGPNYGYTF. The CDR3 nucleotides are TGTGCCAGCAGTTCCCCTCGGACAGGGCCTAACTATGGCTACACCTTC.

This clonotype was recorded at least ten times. The V call is TRBV7-8, the J call TRBJ2-5, with TRBD2 identical over 10 bases. This CDR3 spans 15 amino acids. Per the germline V gene, CDR1 is SGHVS and CDR2 is FQNEAQ. J lost 0 bases, V lost 4 bases, and 2 bases had no gene match. For the CDR3, the DNA is TGTGCCAGCAGCTACGGACTAGCGGACCAAGAGACCCAGTACTTC. It specifies CASSYGLADQETQYF. The full variable domain, with the rest looked up from reference TRBV7-8 and TRBJ2-5, is GAGVSQSPRYKVAKRGQDVALRCDPISGHVSLFWYQQALGQGPEFLTYFQNEAQLDKSGLPSDRFFAERPEGSVSTLKIQRTQQEDSAVYLCASSYGLADQETQYFGPGTRLLVL.

This clonotype was seen ten or more times. The gene calls are TRBV6-1 and TRBJ2-1; 11 bases are a match to TRBD2. The CDR3 loop spans 15 amino acids. Per germline, CDR1 MNHNS and CDR2 SASEGT. V lost 6 bases, J lost 3 bases, and 4 bases stayed unmatched. The CDR3, as DNA: TGTGCCAGCAGGGACGGGACTAGCGGCTACAATGAGCAGTTCTTC. This sequence encodes CASRDGTSGYNEQFF.

This clonotype was seen repeatedly, ten times or more. This chain uses TRBV20-1 with TRBJ2-7, with D tentatively TRBD2 (5 bases). Germline V gene data show CDR1 as DFQATT and CDR2 as SNEGSKA (reference sequence). With 5 bases removed from V and 2 bases from J, the gap between germline ends came to 16 bases. The CDR3 is 14 amino acids. The CDR3 nucleotides are TGCAGTGCTCAGGCTGGCGGGTGGCCCTACGAGCAGTACTTC. Translating gives CSAQAGGWPYEQYF.

There are many counts of this clonotype. This chain connects TRBV2 to TRBJ2-1; D is uncertain. Trimming shortened V by 7 bases and J by 10 bases, and 14 bases separated the two germline ends. Germline loops: CDR1 SNHLY, CDR2 FYNNEI. The CDR3 totals 12 residues. The CDR3 sequence: CASNDPQQEQFF. As DNA, the CDR3 is TGTGCCAGCAATGACCCTCAACAGGAGCAGTTCTTC.

This clonotype was counted ten times or more. The gene calls are TRBV7-2 and TRBJ2-7; 12 positions agree with TRBD2. Germline CDR1 SGHTA, CDR2 FQGNSA. V was clipped by 4 bases and J by 0 bases; unmatched bases: 7. This CDR3 is 17 amino acids long. CDR3 sequence reads: CASSSSGLAGISYEQYF. DNA for the CDR3: TGTGCCAGCAGCTCCTCGGGACTAGCGGGTATCTCCTACGAGCAGTACTTC.

This clonotype was found many times. V usage is TRBV28 and J usage is TRBJ1-4; D remains unclear. Germline CDR1 and CDR2: MDHEN and SYDVKM. Trimming left V 2 bases short and J 11 bases short, with 18 bases between. The CDR3 runs to 15 residues. CDR3 in amino acids: CASSLSSHVGGKLFF. DNA for the CDR3: TGTGCCAGCAGTTTAAGTTCCCACGTCGGTGGGAAACTGTTTTTT. Variable domain in full (rest from reference TRBV28 and TRBJ1-4): DVKVTQSSRYLVKRTGEKVFLECVQDMDHENMFWYRQDPGLGLRLIYFSYDVKMKEKGDIPEGYSVSREKKERFSLILESASTNQTSMYLCASSLSSHVGGKLFFGSGTQLSVL.

This clonotype showed up just once. This chain uses TRBV29-1 with TRBJ2-3, with 8 bases matching TRBD2. Germline V gives CDR1 SQVTM, CDR2 ANQGSEA. V shed 8 bases and J 4 bases; nucleotides not matched to a gene: 11. The CDR3 is 14 residues long. In DNA form, the CDR3 reads TGCAGCATACTAGCGGATGGAGCGGCAGATACGCAGTATTTT. Translated, it gives CSILADGAADTQYF.

The sample holds many counts of this clonotype. V usage is TRBV6-5 and J usage is TRBJ1-1; D is possibly TRBD1 (6 bases). CDR3 length: 14 residues. The V end lost 2 bases, the J end lost 4 bases, and 11 bases lay between the germline ends. Germline CDR1 and CDR2: MNHEY and SVGAGI. As DNA, the CDR3 is TGTGCCAGCAGTTACGCAACAGGGTCCACTGAAGCTTTCTTT. As protein: CASSYATGSTEAFF.

The chain has TRBV20-1 and TRBJ2-3; TRBD1 matches 10 bases. V lost 1 base, J lost 5 bases, and 9 bases stayed unmatched. This CDR3 has 16 amino acids. Germline lookup yields CDR1 DFQATT and CDR2 SNEGSKA (reference sequence). The CDR3 region has the DNA TGCAGTGCTAGAGCCGTCCCGGGACAGGGGAGAGATACGCAGTATTTT. Its translation is CSARAVPGQGRDTQYF.

This clonotype was counted at least ten times. The chain combines TRBV28 with TRBJ1-2, with TRBD1 identical over 8 bases. This CDR3 is built from 15 residues. V was pared by 6 bases and J by 5 bases, with 11 bases of the junction left unmatched. CDR1 and CDR2 (germline): MDHEN, SYDVKM. The CDR3 reads CASRILGQGRYGYTF. The CDR3 DNA reads as TGTGCCAGCAGGATTTTAGGACAGGGCCGATATGGCTACACCTTC.

This clonotype showed up many times. The gene calls are TRBV28 and TRBJ1-4; D unresolved. This CDR3 is built from 14 residues. Trimming pared 1 base from V and 4 bases from J, leaving 7 bases between. The V gene's germline CDR1 is MDHEN and CDR2 SYDVKM. The CDR3 DNA is TGTGCCAGCAGTTTATCCGGAAGTAATGAAAAACTGTTTTTT. The encoded protein is CASSLSGSNEKLFF.